This TCR beta chain came from a study of blood T cell repertoires in COVID-19. Study summary: Some COVID-19 samples were acute and others convalescent; all came from the United States, Italy and Spain. Sample material is recorded as cDNA or gDNA derived from T cells, B-cell-depleted T cells, or PBMCs.

In the original processing: Reference gene primer amplification gave nucleated cell count estimates. Some clones are missing from TCRdb's copy, which holds only in-frame ones; the method was immunoSEQ multiplex PCR. V, J and clone size were drawn from that table, and D and trimming were deduced from the DNA. This table has under 200,000 clones, 88% appearing once. The source material was peripheral blood. This clonotype was sampled from a man between 60 and 75 years old with acute or convalescent COVID-19.

The CDR3 spells CASSPLDSPREKLFF. The DNA of the CDR3 is TGTGCCAGCAGTCCTCTGGACAGCCCGCGGGAAAAACTGTTTTTT. The chain recombines TRBV6-6 with TRBJ1-4, with D maybe TRBD1 (6 bases). Germline-derived CDR1 and CDR2 are MNHNY and SVGAGI (reference sequence). The CDR3 sequence is 15 residues long. Trimming removed 5 bases at V and 8 bases at J, with 18 bases between.